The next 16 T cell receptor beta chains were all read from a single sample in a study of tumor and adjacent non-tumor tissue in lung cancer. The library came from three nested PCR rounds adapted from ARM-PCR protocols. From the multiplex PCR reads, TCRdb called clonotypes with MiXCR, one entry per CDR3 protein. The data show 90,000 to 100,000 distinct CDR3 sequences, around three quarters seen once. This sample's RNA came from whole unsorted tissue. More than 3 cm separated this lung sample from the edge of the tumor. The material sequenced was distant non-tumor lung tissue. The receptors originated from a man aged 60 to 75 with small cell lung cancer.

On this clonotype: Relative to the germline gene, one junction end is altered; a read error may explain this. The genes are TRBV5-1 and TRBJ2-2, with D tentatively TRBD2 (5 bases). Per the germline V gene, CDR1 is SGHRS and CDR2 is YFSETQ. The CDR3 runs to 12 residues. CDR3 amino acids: CASSWGAGELVF. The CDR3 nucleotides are TGCGCCAGCAGTTGGGGAGCCGGGGAGCTGGTTTTT.

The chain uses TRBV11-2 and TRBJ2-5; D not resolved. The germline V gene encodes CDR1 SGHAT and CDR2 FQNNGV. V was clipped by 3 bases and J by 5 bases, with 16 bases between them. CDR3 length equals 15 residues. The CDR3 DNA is TGTGCCAGCAGCTTGGACCAGACCGGACGGGAGACCCAGTACTTC. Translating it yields CASSLDQTGRETQYF.

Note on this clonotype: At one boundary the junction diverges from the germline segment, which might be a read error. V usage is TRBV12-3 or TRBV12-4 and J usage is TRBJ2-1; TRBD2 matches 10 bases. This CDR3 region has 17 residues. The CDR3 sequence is CASSLDRLAGVSNQQFF. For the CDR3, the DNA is TGTGCCAGCAGTTTAGATAGGCTAGCGGGAGTAAGCAATCAGCAATTCTTC.

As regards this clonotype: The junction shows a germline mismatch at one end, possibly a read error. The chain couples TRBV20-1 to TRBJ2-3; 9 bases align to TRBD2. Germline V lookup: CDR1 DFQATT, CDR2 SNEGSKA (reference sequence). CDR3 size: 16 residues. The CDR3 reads CSTRGLATTFTDTQYF. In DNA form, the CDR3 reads TGCAGTACTAGGGGACTAGCTACAACCTTCACAGATACGCAGTATTTT.

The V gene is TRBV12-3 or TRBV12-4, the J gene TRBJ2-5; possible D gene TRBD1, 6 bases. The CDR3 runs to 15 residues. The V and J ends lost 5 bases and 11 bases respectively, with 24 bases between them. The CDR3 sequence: CASSPYSRGQERQYF. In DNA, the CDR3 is TGTGCCAGCAGTCCCTATAGCAGGGGACAAGAGAGACAGTACTTC.

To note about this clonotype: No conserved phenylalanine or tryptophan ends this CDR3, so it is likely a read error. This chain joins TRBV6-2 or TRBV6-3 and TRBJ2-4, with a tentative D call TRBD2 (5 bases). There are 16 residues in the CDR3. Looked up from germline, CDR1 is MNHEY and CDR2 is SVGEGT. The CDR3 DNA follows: TGTGTCAGTAGCTATCGGACTGACCTAGCCAAAAACATTCAGTACTTG. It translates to CVSSYRTDLAKNIQYL.

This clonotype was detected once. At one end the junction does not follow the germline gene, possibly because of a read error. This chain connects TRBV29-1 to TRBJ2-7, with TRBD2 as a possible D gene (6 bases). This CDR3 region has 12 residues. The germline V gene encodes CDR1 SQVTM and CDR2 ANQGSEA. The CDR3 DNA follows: TGCAGCGCCCGGGAGAGCTCCAACGAGCAGTACTTC. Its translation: CSARESSNEQYF.

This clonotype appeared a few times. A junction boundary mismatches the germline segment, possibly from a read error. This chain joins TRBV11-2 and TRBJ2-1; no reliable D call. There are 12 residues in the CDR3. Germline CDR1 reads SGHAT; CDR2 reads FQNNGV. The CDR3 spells CAISLQLNEQFF. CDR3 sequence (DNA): TGTGCCATCAGCTTACAACTGAATGAGCAGTTCTTC.

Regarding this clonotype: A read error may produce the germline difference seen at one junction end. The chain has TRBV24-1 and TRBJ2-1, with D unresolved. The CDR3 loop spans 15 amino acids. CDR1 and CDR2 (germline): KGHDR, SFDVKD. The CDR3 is CATSDFAASYKEQFF. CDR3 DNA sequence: TGTGCTACCAGTGATTTTGCGGCCTCCTACAAAGAGCAGTTCTTC.

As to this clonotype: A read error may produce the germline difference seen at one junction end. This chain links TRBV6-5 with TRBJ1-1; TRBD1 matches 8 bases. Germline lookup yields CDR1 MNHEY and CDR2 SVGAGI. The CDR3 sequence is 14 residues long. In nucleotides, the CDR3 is TGTGCTAGCAACCCCCAGGGGGCGGATACTGAAGCTCTCTTT. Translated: CASNPQGADTEALF.

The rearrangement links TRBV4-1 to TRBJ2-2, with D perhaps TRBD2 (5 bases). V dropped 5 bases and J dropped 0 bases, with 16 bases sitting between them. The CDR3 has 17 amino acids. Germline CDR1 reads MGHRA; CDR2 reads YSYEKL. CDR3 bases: TGCGCCAGCAGCTCCCGGACTGGCATGACGAACACCGGGGAGCTGTTTTTT. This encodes CASSSRTGMTNTGELFF.

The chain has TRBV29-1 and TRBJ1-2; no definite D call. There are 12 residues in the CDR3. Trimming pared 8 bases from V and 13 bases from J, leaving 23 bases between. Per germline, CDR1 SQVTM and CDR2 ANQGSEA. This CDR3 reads CSTRGDEDGFTF. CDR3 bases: TGCAGCACTCGAGGCGATGAGGATGGTTTCACCTTC.

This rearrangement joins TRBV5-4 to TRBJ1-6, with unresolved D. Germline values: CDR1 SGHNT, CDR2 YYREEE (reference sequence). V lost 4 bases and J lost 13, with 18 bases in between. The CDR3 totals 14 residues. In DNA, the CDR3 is TGTGCCAGCAGCCATGATATGGGAAGATTCCCCCTCCACTTT. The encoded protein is CASSHDMGRFPLHF.

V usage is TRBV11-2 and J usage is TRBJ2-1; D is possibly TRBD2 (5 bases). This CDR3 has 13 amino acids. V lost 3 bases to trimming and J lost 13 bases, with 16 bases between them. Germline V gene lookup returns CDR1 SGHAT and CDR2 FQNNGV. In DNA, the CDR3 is TGTGCCAGCAGCTTTAGAGGGTACAATACCCAGTTCTTC. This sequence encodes CASSFRGYNTQFF.

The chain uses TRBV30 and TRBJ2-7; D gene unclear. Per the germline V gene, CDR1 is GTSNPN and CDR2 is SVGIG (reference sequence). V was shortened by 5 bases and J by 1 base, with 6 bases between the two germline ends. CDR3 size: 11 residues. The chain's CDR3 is CAWPHSYEQYF. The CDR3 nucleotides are TGTGCCTGGCCGCATTCCTACGAGCAGTACTTC.

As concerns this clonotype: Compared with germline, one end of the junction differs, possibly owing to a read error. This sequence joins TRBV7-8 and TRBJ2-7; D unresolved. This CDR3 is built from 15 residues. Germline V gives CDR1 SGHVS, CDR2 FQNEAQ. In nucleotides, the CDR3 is TGTGCCAGCAGCCTAGGAAGGGTCCGGCACTACGAGGAGTACTTC. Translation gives CASSLGRVRHYEEYF. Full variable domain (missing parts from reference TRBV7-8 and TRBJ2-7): GAGVSQSPRYKVAKRGQDVALRCDPISGHVSLFWYQQALGQGPEFLTYFQNEAQLDKSGLPSDRFFAERPEGSVSTLKIQRTQQEDSAVYLCASSLGRVRHYEEYFGPGTRLTVT.